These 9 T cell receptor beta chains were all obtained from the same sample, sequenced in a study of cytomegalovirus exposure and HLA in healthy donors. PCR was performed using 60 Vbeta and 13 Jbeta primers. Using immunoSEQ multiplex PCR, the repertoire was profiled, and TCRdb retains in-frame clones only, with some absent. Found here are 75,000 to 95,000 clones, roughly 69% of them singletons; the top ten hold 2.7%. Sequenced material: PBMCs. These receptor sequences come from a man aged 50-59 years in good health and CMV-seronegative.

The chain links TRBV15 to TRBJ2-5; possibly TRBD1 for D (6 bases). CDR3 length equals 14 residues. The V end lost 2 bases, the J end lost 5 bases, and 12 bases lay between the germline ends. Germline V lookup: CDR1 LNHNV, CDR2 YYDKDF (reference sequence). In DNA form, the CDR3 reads TGTGCCACCAGCAGACCCGGGACATGGGAGACCCAGTACTTC. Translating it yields CATSRPGTWETQYF.

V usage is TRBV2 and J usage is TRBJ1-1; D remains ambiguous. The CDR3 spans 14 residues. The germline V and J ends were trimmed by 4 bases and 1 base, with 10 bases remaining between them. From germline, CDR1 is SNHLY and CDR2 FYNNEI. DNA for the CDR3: TGTGCCAGCAGTGGCACAACACCGAACACTGAAGCTTTCTTT. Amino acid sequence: CASSGTTPNTEAFF.

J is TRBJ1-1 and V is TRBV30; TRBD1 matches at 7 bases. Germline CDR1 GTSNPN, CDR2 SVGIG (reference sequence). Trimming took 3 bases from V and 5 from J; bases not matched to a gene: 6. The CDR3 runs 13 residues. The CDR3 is CAWRAPGGTEAFF. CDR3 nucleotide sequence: TGTGCCTGGAGAGCCCCAGGGGGGACTGAAGCTTTCTTT.

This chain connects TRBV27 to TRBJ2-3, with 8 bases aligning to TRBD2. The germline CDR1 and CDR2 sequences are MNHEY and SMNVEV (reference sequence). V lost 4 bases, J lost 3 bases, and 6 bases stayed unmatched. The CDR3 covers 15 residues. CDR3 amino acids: CASSSGTRGTDTQYF. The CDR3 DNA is TGTGCCAGCAGTTCCGGGACTAGGGGGACAGATACGCAGTATTTT.

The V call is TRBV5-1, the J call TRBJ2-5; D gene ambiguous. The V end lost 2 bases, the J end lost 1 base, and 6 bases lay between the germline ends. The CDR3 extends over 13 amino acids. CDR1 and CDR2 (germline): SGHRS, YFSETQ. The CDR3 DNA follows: TGCGCCAGCAGCTTTGCCGGCCAAGAGACCCAGTACTTC. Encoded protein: CASSFAGQETQYF.

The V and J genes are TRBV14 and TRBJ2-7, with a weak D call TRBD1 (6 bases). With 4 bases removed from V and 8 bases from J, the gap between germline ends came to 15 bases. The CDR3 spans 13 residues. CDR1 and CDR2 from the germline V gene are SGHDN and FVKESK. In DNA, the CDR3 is TGTGCCAGCAGCCTAACCTCCGGGACACAGCAGTACGTC. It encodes CASSLTSGTQQYV.

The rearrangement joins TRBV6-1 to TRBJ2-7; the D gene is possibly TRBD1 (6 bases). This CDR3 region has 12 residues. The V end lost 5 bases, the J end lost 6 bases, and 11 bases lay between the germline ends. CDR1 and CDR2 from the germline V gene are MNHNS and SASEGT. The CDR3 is CASSLTGSEQYV. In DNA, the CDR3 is TGTGCCAGCAGTCTTACAGGGTCCGAGCAGTACGTC.

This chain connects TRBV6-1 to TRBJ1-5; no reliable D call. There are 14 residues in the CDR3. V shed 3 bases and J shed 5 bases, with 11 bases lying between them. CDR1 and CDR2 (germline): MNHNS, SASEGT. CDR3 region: CASSDPARDQPQHF. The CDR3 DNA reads TGTGCCAGCAGTGACCCGGCGCGGGATCAGCCCCAGCATTTT.

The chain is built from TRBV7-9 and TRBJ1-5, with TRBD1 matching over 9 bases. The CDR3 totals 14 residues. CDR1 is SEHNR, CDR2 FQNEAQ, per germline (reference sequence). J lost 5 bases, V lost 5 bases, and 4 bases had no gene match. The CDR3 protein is CASSLTGGDQPQHF. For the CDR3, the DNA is TGTGCCAGCAGCCTTACAGGGGGCGATCAGCCCCAGCATTTT.